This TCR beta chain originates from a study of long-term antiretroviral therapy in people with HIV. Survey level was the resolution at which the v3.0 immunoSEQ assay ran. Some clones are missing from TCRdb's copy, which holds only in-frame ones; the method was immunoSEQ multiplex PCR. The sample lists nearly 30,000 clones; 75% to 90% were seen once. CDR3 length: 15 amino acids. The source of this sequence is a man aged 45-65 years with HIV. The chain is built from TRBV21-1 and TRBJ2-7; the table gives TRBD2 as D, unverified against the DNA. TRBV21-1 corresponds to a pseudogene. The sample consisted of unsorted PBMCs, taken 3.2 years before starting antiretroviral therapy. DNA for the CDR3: TGTGCCAGCACAAGGACTAGCGGGAGGACCTACGAGCAGTACTTC. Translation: CASTRTSGRTYEQYF.